These T cell receptor beta chains were read from a single sample in a study of blood T cell repertoires in COVID-19. The method was immunoSEQ multiplex PCR; TCRdb's version includes in-frame clones alone and lacks a portion of them. The repertoire holds fewer than 40,000 clones, with almost 90% as singletons. Sequencing was performed on peripheral blood. Receptors originate from a woman aged 70-85 years with active COVID-19. Both conserved end residues are trimmed from each CDR3.

v_gene,CDR3aa
TRBV2,ASIPNGGTGELF
TRBV6-1,ASSELGGHLYEQY
TRBV6-1,ASSDSGVPPDTQY
TRBV28,ASSLTMGQGPTMPQH
TRBV19,ASSGGATNEKLF
TRBV5-1,ASSLSIPTGGGMNTEAF
TRBV5-6,ASSLDLQGVYGYT
TRBV24-1,AAATGTKNTGELF
TRBV7-8,ASSLAASGGTDNEQF
TRBV5-6,ASSLDRVNEQF
TRBV3-1/TRBV3-2,ASSQEMHRGTVLYGYT
TRBV30,AWRGTGQPQH
TRBV28,ASSDGTGVGYGYT
TRBV4-3,ASSPRDRPEAF
TRBV5-5,ASSSGTVLGGNTIY
TRBV7-8,ASSLRVAGDEQF
TRBV3-1/TRBV3-2,ASSQGENQPQH
TRBV29-1,SVAPLAGGTDTQY
TRBV11-2,ASSQMGVGRDEQF
TRBV6-1,ASSEQMNTGELF
TRBV29-1,SVDISGWTTNANEQF
TRBV21-1,ASISKGRATGELF
TRBV11-3,ASSREAGELF
TRBV5-6,ASSPTGGGQETQY
TRBV11-2,ASSLQTETQY
TRBV5-4,ASSSVGSGEQETQY
TRBV30,AWRAVLRADTQY
TRBV7-9,ASSLYGSDTQY